These 4 T cell receptor beta chains were all obtained from the same sample, sequenced in a study of long-term antiretroviral therapy in people with HIV. The assay used was immunoSEQ (version v3.0), run at survey level. TCRdb keeps only in-frame clones here, not all; method: immunoSEQ multiplex PCR. In the table there are tens of thousands of clones, about 83% of which are singletons. The sequencing used unsorted PBMCs, collected 2 years after starting antiretroviral therapy. The origin of the receptors is a woman in her 50s with HIV.

This clone was seen only a few times. In DNA form, the CDR3 reads TGTGCCAGCAGTGATACTGGGTATCGGTCCTACGAGCAGTACTTC. Protein product: CASSDTGYRSYEQYF. This chain links TRBV2 with TRBJ2-7; D not certain. The CDR3 is made up of 15 amino acids. Trimming left V 3 bases short and J 1 base short, with 13 bases between. Germline V lookup: CDR1 SNHLY, CDR2 FYNNEI.

The V and J genes are TRBV7-9 and TRBJ1-1; D may be TRBD1 (5 bases). CDR3 length: 15 amino acids. With 5 bases removed from V and 1 base from J, the gap between germline ends came to 14 bases. CDR1 and CDR2 (germline): SEHNR, FQNEAQ (reference sequence). CDR3 in amino acids: CASSHRDRQNTEAFF. In DNA, the CDR3 is TGTGCCAGCAGCCACCGGGACCGCCAGAACACTGAAGCTTTCTTT.

This chain uses TRBV9 with TRBJ1-1; D is unresolved. The germline V and J ends were trimmed by 4 bases and 3 bases, with 7 bases remaining between them. The germline V gene encodes CDR1 SGDLS and CDR2 YYNGEE. This CDR3 is built from 12 residues. CDR3 protein: CASSPRDTEAFF. As DNA, the CDR3 is TGTGCCAGCAGCCCCCGTGACACTGAAGCTTTCTTT.

This clone was found a few times. This sequence joins TRBV27 and TRBJ2-2; TRBD1 might be the D (6 bases). Germline values: CDR1 MNHEY, CDR2 SMNVEV (reference sequence). The CDR3 consists of 14 residues. V shed 7 bases and J shed 4 bases, with 13 bases lying between them. DNA of the CDR3: TGTGCCAGCACCGAGGGACAAACCACCGGGGAGCTGTTTTTT. It translates to CASTEGQTTGELFF.